Reported below is one T cell receptor (beta chain). The data were obtained in a study of blood T cell repertoires in COVID-19. Here immunoSEQ multiplex PCR was the method, and the copy in TCRdb shows in-frame clones only, minus some. The data show 150,000 or so clones, 75% to 85% seen once. The germline CDR1 and CDR2 sequences are SGHAT and FQNNGV. Trimming took 6 bases from V and 10 from J, leaving 12 bases between them. The CDR3 is 12 amino acids. The sample comprised peripheral blood. The V call is TRBV11-2, the J call TRBJ1-4; a possible D gene is TRBD1 (5 bases). This sequence originates from a woman aged 80 or over with active or convalescent COVID-19. The CDR3 is CASRIIGGKLFF. The CDR3 DNA reads TGTGCCAGCAGGATAATCGGGGGAAAACTGTTTTTT. The variable domain in full, with the rest retrieved from reference TRBV11-2 and TRBJ1-4, is EAGVAQSPRYKIIEKRQSVAFWCNPISGHATLYWYQQILGQGPKLLIQFQNNGVVDDSQLPKDRFSAERLKGVDSTLKIQPAKLEDSAVYLCASRIIGGKLFFGSGTQLSVL.